This T cell receptor beta chain appears in the sequencing data of a study of T cells in Graves' hyperthyroidism and ophthalmopathy. From RNA transcripts, TCR beta CDR3 regions were amplified. RT-PCR in the first round (using the HTBI primer set) targeted the TCR CDR3. TCRdb reanalysed the multiplex PCR reads using MiXCR and keeps one entry per CDR3 protein. The data show about 760,000 distinct CDR3 sequences, roughly 32% seen once. Germline-derived CDR1 and CDR2 are MNHEY and SVGAGI. Trimming removed 5 bases from V and 0 bases from J, with 10 bases in between. The CDR3 covers 14 residues. This clonotype was observed a few times.

Sequencing used blood. This receptor was identified in a woman in her 40s with Graves' hyperthyroidism. The rearrangement joins TRBV6-5 to TRBJ2-5; D not certain. CDR3 sequence reads: CASSQHIDQETQYF. CDR3 DNA: TGTGCCAGCAGTCAACACATCGACCAAGAGACCCAGTACTTC.